This T cell receptor (beta chain) comes out of a study of T cell responses to AZD1222 COVID-19 vaccine. With regard to this clone: No antigen is known for it.

General study results and limits: AZD1222 recipients seropositive at baseline numbered only five to seven.

Generated by immunoSEQ multiplex PCR, the TCRdb table keeps only in-frame clones and is missing some. This table holds more than 100,000 clones, around 86% found once. The V end was cut by 3 bases, the J end by 5 bases, with 7 bases between. There are 12 residues in the CDR3. V gene TRBV12-3 or TRBV12-4 combines with J gene TRBJ1-2; no clear D. The origin of this receptor is an adult in good health. Material: peripheral blood, obtained on day 0 of AZD1222 vaccination. CDR3 region: CASSLNGYGYTF. The CDR3 coding sequence is TGTGCCAGCAGTTTGAATGGGTATGGCTACACCTTC.